The rows below give T cell receptor beta chains drawn from one sample of a study of blood T cell repertoires in COVID-19. TCRdb's copy holds only in-frame clones and misses some; the assay was immunoSEQ multiplex PCR. Of around 310,000 clones in the sample, around 89% were seen once. The sample taken for sequencing was PBMCs or T cells enriched from blood (not recorded which). The receptors were gathered from a woman between 40 and 55 years old who had recovered from COVID-19. CDR3s include the opening cysteine and the closing phenylalanine or tryptophan. The D gene is left open where the match is weak. Some rows mark clone size as missing; the rest say once, few, many or name a class of expanded clone.

CDR3: CASSLVSGNYGYTF; DNA: TGTGCCAGCAGCTTAGTCTCAGGGAACTATGGCTACACCTTC; J: TRBJ1-2; size: -; D: -; V: TRBV7-8
CDR3: CASSYRQGPYEQYF; DNA: TGTGCCAGCAGTTACAGACAGGGCCCCTACGAGCAGTACTTC; J: TRBJ2-7; size: -; D: TRBD1; V: TRBV2
CDR3: CASSLQGNPYEQYF; DNA: TGTGCCAGCTCTCTTCAGGGGAACCCCTACGAGCAGTACTTC; J: TRBJ2-7; size: -; D: -; V: TRBV18
CDR3: CASSLVLGNTIYF; DNA: TGTGCCAGCAGCTTAGTTCTGGGAAACACCATATATTTT; J: TRBJ1-3; size: -; D: -; V: TRBV7-9
CDR3: CASSSLTGIDGYTF; DNA: TGTGCCAGCAGTTCCTTGACAGGGATCGATGGCTACACCTTC; J: TRBJ1-2; size: -; D: TRBD1; V: TRBV6-2/TRBV6-3
CDR3: CASSFLGTGGFGYTF; DNA: TGTGCCAGCAGTTTCCTCGGGACAGGGGGCTTTGGCTACACCTTC; J: TRBJ1-2; size: once; D: TRBD1; V: TRBV6-5
CDR3: CASSEEKRRNGELFF; DNA: TGTGCCAGCAGTGAGGAAAAGCGCCGTAACGGGGAGCTGTTTTTT; J: TRBJ2-2; size: -; D: -; V: TRBV2
CDR3: CASSIGPSGSQPQHF; DNA: TGTGCCAGTAGTATTGGTCCCTCAGGGTCCCAGCCCCAGCATTTT; J: TRBJ1-5; size: -; D: -; V: TRBV19
CDR3: CASSDTGTGFYEQYF; DNA: TGTGCCAGCAGTGATACCGGGACAGGCTTCTACGAGCAGTACTTC; J: TRBJ2-7; size: -; D: TRBD1; V: TRBV6-1
CDR3: CASSFRGEYEQYF; DNA: TGTGCCAGCAGCTTTCGAGGAGAGTACGAGCAGTACTTC; J: TRBJ2-7; size: -; D: -; V: TRBV7-9
CDR3: CASSLGQRGGRGDTQYF; DNA: TGTGCCAGCAGCTTAGGACAGCGGGGGGGCCGGGGCGATACGCAGTATTTT; J: TRBJ2-3; size: -; D: TRBD2; V: TRBV7-2
CDR3: CASSPGITTNEKLFF; DNA: TGTGCCAGCAGTCCCGGGATTACAACTAATGAAAAACTGTTTTTT; J: TRBJ1-4; size: -; D: -; V: TRBV27
CDR3: CAWSRGKGTDTQYF; DNA: TGTGCCTGGAGTAGGGGGAAGGGCACAGATACGCAGTATTTT; J: TRBJ2-3; size: -; D: -; V: TRBV30
CDR3: CSASIQGSYGYTF; DNA: TGCAGTGCTAGTATACAGGGGAGCTATGGCTACACCTTC; J: TRBJ1-2; size: -; D: TRBD1; V: TRBV20-1
CDR3: CASSYEDSGANVLTF; DNA: TGTGCCAGCAGTTACGAGGACTCTGGGGCCAACGTCCTGACTTTC; J: TRBJ2-6; size: -; D: -; V: TRBV6-5
CDR3: CANGVDPREKLFF; DNA: TGTGCCAACGGGGTCGACCCTAGAGAAAAACTGTTTTTT; J: TRBJ1-4; size: -; D: -; V: TRBV2
CDR3: CASSQDPRQGGETQYF; DNA: TGCGCCAGCAGCCAAGATCCGCGACAGGGTGGGGAGACCCAGTACTTC; J: TRBJ2-5; size: -; D: TRBD1; V: TRBV4-3
CDR3: CASSHQNSPLHF; DNA: TGTGCCAGCAGCCATCAGAATTCACCCCTCCACTTT; J: TRBJ1-6; size: -; D: -; V: TRBV6-5
CDR3: CASSLFTGDYGYTF; DNA: TGTGCCAGCAGTTTATTCACAGGGGACTATGGCTACACCTTC; J: TRBJ1-2; size: -; D: TRBD1; V: TRBV27
CDR3: CASSLVLTSYNEQFF; DNA: TGTGCCAGCAGCTTAGTACTAACCTCCTACAATGAGCAGTTCTTC; J: TRBJ2-1; size: -; D: -; V: TRBV7-8
CDR3: CASSYSNGNEQYF; DNA: TGTGCCAGCAGTTACTCAAACGGGAACGAGCAGTACTTC; J: TRBJ2-7; size: -; D: -; V: TRBV6-5
CDR3: CASSLLAGGLAGELFF; DNA: TGTGCCAGCAGCCTATTAGCGGGAGGCTTGGCCGGGGAGCTGTTTTTT; J: TRBJ2-2; size: -; D: TRBD2; V: TRBV9
CDR3: CATRGGSSYNEQFF; DNA: TGTGCCACCCGGGGCGGGAGCTCCTACAATGAGCAGTTCTTC; J: TRBJ2-1; size: -; D: TRBD2; V: TRBV15
CDR3: CASSLRARGTGQFF; DNA: TGTGCCAGCAGTTTAAGGGCCAGGGGTACGGGGCAGTTCTTC; J: TRBJ2-1; size: once; D: -; V: TRBV27
CDR3: CAWRFEGGAPLHF; DNA: TGTGCCTGGCGCTTCGAGGGAGGGGCACCCCTCCACTTT; J: TRBJ1-6; size: -; D: -; V: TRBV30
CDR3: CASSLRGYSSYEQYF; DNA: TGTGCCAGCAGTTTGCGCGGGTATAGCTCCTACGAGCAGTACTTC; J: TRBJ2-7; size: -; D: -; V: TRBV28
CDR3: CASRPPKGAHTEAFF; DNA: TGTGCCAGCAGACCTCCCAAGGGGGCGCACACTGAAGCTTTCTTT; J: TRBJ1-1; size: -; D: TRBD1; V: TRBV28
CDR3: CASRKAGAPPDTQYF; DNA: TGTGCCAGCCGTAAGGCGGGGGCCCCCCCAGATACGCAGTATTTT; J: TRBJ2-3; size: -; D: -; V: TRBV7-9
CDR3: CASSLPRGPYNEQFF; DNA: TGTGCCAGCAGCTTACCGCGCGGCCCCTACAATGAGCAGTTCTTC; J: TRBJ2-1; size: -; D: -; V: TRBV7-8
CDR3: CSVDPTGMNTEAFF; DNA: TGCAGCGTTGACCCGACAGGAATGAACACTGAAGCTTTCTTT; J: TRBJ1-1; size: -; D: -; V: TRBV29-1